Listed here are 10 T cell receptor beta chains from one sample, sequenced in a study of identical twins. Each CDR3 protein gets one entry after TCRdb re-called the 5' RACE reads with MiXCR. The table records 690,000 or so distinct CDR3 sequences, around 8.3% of them present only once. The sample was also reused in another study, on yellow fever vaccine responses in identical twins.

Sequenced sample: PBMCs. The receptor source for this set is a young woman in good health.

The chain carries TRBV5-1 and TRBJ2-7; either TRBD1 or TRBD2 may supply D (6 bases each). Germline loops: CDR1 SGHRS, CDR2 YFSETQ. The ends were cut back, 1 base at V and 5 bases at J, with 16 bases in the middle. This CDR3 has 15 residues. The CDR3 sequence is CASSLYWGATDEQYF. The CDR3 DNA reads TGCGCCAGCAGCTTGTACTGGGGGGCGACCGACGAGCAGTACTTC.

This clonotype was recorded at least ten times. The chain employs TRBV5-1 and TRBJ2-2; 7 nucleotides align to TRBD2. The CDR3 runs 16 residues. V shed 4 bases and J 1 base; nucleotides not matched to a gene: 7. Germline CDR1 and CDR2: SGHRS and YFSETQ. The CDR3 loop is CASSHVSGVNTGELFF. The CDR3 coding sequence is TGCGCCAGCAGCCACGTGAGCGGGGTGAACACCGGGGAGCTGTTTTTT.

This clonotype has only a few counts. The gene calls are TRBV20-1 and TRBJ1-5; the D is unclear. The CDR3 extends over 14 amino acids. V was clipped by 0 bases and J by 1 base, with 7 bases between them. Germline V gene sequence: CDR1 DFQATT, CDR2 SNEGSKA (reference sequence). The CDR3 DNA is TGCAGTGCTAGAGATCCACGGAGCAATCAGCCCCAGCATTTT. Protein product: CSARDPRSNQPQHF.

This clonotype was counted a few times. The V call is TRBV6-5, the J call TRBJ1-6; possibly TRBD1 for D (5 bases). V lost 3 bases to trimming and J lost 1 base, with 13 bases between them. CDR1 MNHEY and CDR2 SVGAGI come from the germline V gene. The CDR3 covers 17 residues. The CDR3 DNA reads as TGTGCCAGCAGTTATGGGGCGAGCGGTTCCTATAATTCACCCCTCCACTTT. Translation gives CASSYGASGSYNSPLHF.

This clonotype was seen repeatedly, ten times or more. The rearrangement joins TRBV4-2 to TRBJ2-7, with 8 positions matching TRBD2. V lost 2 bases to trimming and J lost 3 bases; unmatched junction nucleotides: 12. The germline V gene has CDR1 LGHNA and CDR2 YNFKEQ. The CDR3 covers 17 residues. This CDR3 reads CASSQPMTSGGNYEQYF. Written as DNA, the CDR3 is TGTGCCAGCAGCCAACCCATGACCAGCGGGGGAAACTACGAGCAGTACTTC.

V gene TRBV9 combines with J gene TRBJ1-5; D gene unclear. The ends were cut back, 6 bases at V and 5 bases at J, with 15 bases in the middle. The CDR3 totals 14 residues. Germline V lookup: CDR1 SGDLS, CDR2 YYNGEE. The CDR3 coding sequence is TGTGCCAGCACCCCGGACGGTGAGGATCAGCCCCAGCATTTT. Protein sequence: CASTPDGEDQPQHF.

This clonotype has just a few counts. The CDR3 DNA sequence: TGTGCCAGCAGTCGAACCGGGACGGAGAGCTCTGGGGCCAACGTCCTGACTTTC. Its translation: CASSRTGTESSGANVLTF. V gene TRBV2 combines with J gene TRBJ2-6, with D perhaps TRBD1 or TRBD2 (5 bases each). The CDR3 spans 18 residues. V was clipped by 5 bases and J by 0 bases, with 17 bases between them. In germline, CDR1 is SNHLY, CDR2 FYNNEI.

This clonotype was found many times. The chain employs TRBV11-2 and TRBJ2-3, with D possibly matching TRBD2 (5 bases). The CDR3 is 13 amino acids. Trimming took 5 bases from V and 6 from J, leaving 12 bases between them. Germline V gives CDR1 SGHAT, CDR2 FQNNGV. In nucleotides, the CDR3 is TGTGCCAGCAGCCCAAGGACTGGGGATACGCAGTATTTT. Translating gives CASSPRTGDTQYF. Complete variable domain (other parts from reference TRBV11-2 and TRBJ2-3): EAGVAQSPRYKIIEKRQSVAFWCNPISGHATLYWYQQILGQGPKLLIQFQNNGVVDDSQLPKDRFSAERLKGVDSTLKIQPAKLEDSAVYLCASSPRTGDTQYFGPGTRLTVL.

The sample holds a few counts of this clonotype. V is TRBV28 and J is TRBJ2-3, with 9 bases lining up with TRBD2. Trimming removed 5 bases from V and 5 bases from J; junction bases left unmatched: 17. The length of the CDR3 is 18 residues. From germline, CDR1 is MDHEN and CDR2 SYDVKM. This CDR3 reads CASSSPWSSSGKQDTQYF. The CDR3 coding sequence is TGTGCCAGCAGTAGCCCCTGGTCCTCTAGCGGGAAGCAAGATACGCAGTATTTT.

The chain is built from TRBV2 and TRBJ2-7; a possible D gene is TRBD2 (6 bases). This CDR3 spans 15 amino acids. V was shortened by 3 bases and J by 4 bases, with 16 bases between the two germline ends. Germline CDR1 SNHLY, CDR2 FYNNEI. The CDR3 nucleotides read TGTGCCAGCAGTGATGGGCGGGGACCTTTTTACGAGCAGTACTTC. Its translation is CASSDGRGPFYEQYF.